This T cell receptor beta chain was observed in a study of T cell responses to AZD1222 COVID-19 vaccine. Study-wide points: The CD4 TCRs associated with vaccination extended across spike and predominated at 160-218 and 743-854. Most donors were white British, females outnumbered males, and clonal diversity was possibly underestimated. Within unmutated variant regions lay the reported targets of nearly half of spike-specific TCRs. None of the repertoires were sampled until the peak T cell response had passed.

Libraries were prepared by immunoSEQ multiplex PCR; TCRdb keeps only in-frame clonotypes and omits some of them. The data hold 90,000 to 110,000 clones, with about 91% observed a single time. Worth noting for this clone: Its antigen remains unidentified.

The sequenced sample was peripheral blood, obtained 28 days after the second AZD1222 dose. This receptor was identified in an adult who received the AZD1222 COVID-19 vaccine.

CDR3 nucleotide sequence: TGCAGCGCCCCCCGGGAGGGCCAGCCAGAGACCCAGTACTTC. Translated, it gives CSAPREGQPETQYF. This chain connects TRBV29-1 to TRBJ2-5; 8 bases line up with TRBD2. CDR1 and CDR2 from the germline V gene are SQVTM and ANQGSEA. This CDR3 region has 14 residues. With 7 bases clipped from V and 4 bases from J, the junction kept 11 bases outside the gene matches.